The 27 T cell receptor beta chains listed next were all sequenced from one sample in a study of T cell responses to AZD1222 COVID-19 vaccine. Generated by immunoSEQ multiplex PCR, the TCRdb table keeps only in-frame clones and is missing some. The sample consists of some 190,000 clones, about 95% of them appearing once. This specimen was peripheral blood, taken 28 days after the second dose of the MenACWY control vaccine. All receptors derive from an adult who received the MenACWY meningococcal vaccine as a control.

The chain carries TRBV7-2 and TRBJ1-5, with TRBD1 matching over 7 bases. The CDR3 has 15 residues. V gave up 6 bases and J gave up 3 bases; unmatched junction bases: 8. CDR1 SGHTA and CDR2 FQGNSA come from the germline V gene. This chain's CDR3 is CASSRQGSHNQPQHF. The CDR3 DNA sequence: TGTGCCAGCAGTCGACAGGGTTCACACAATCAGCCCCAGCATTTT.

The chain carries TRBV4-2 and TRBJ1-2, with a weak D call TRBD1 (6 bases). The CDR3 sequence is 16 residues long. V was pared by 0 bases and J by 3 bases, with 14 bases between. The germline V gene encodes CDR1 LGHNA and CDR2 YNFKEQ. This chain's CDR3 is CASSQDRGAEYYGYTF. CDR3 bases: TGTGCCAGCAGCCAAGATCGGGGGGCAGAGTACTATGGCTACACCTTC.

The chain joins TRBV6-5 to TRBJ2-1, with D perhaps matching TRBD1 (5 bases). There are 15 residues in the CDR3. Germline lookup yields CDR1 MNHEY and CDR2 SVGAGI. Trimming pared 4 bases from V and 4 bases from J, leaving 14 bases between. The chain's CDR3 is CASSSVQGRYNEQFF. In nucleotides, the CDR3 is TGTGCCAGCAGTTCCGTCCAGGGTAGATACAATGAGCAGTTCTTC.

The rearrangement links TRBV5-1 to TRBJ2-7, with D tentatively TRBD1 or TRBD2 (5 bases each). The CDR3 covers 14 residues. Per germline, CDR1 SGHRS and CDR2 YFSETQ. The germline V and J ends were trimmed by 3 bases and 7 bases, with 17 bases remaining between them. CDR3 residues: CASSSGTGSREQYF. The CDR3 bases are TGCGCCAGCAGCTCCGGGACGGGATCGAGGGAGCAGTACTTC. Complete variable domain (other parts from reference TRBV5-1 and TRBJ2-7): KAGVTQTPRYLIKTRGQQVTLSCSPISGHRSVSWYQQTPGQGLQFLFEYFSETQRNKGNFPGRFSGRQFSNSRSEMNVSTLELGDSALYLCASSSGTGSREQYFGPGTRLTVT.

This CDR3 is CASSVGWEGKGGEQFF. In nucleotides, the CDR3 is TGTGCCAGCAGCGTTGGTTGGGAGGGAAAAGGAGGTGAGCAGTTCTTC. This chain connects TRBV27 to TRBJ2-1, with 7 nucleotides matching TRBD2. The CDR3 spans 16 residues. Losses at the gene ends were 6 bases for V and 9 bases for J; bases not matched to a gene: 17. CDR1 is MNHEY, CDR2 SMNVEV, per germline (reference sequence).

The genes are TRBV7-9 and TRBJ1-1, with D possibly TRBD1 on 5 matching bases. CDR1 is SEHNR, CDR2 FQNEAQ, per germline (reference sequence). V was shortened by 0 bases and J by 4 bases, with 12 bases between the two germline ends. This CDR3 has 15 residues. CDR3 DNA: TGTGCCAGCAGCTTAGCGGAGGGACCGGGCACTGAAGCTTTCTTT. It specifies CASSLAEGPGTEAFF.

The table lists this clone with a count of one. This chain uses TRBV24-1 with TRBJ2-1, with 7 bases identical to TRBD1. CDR3 length equals 15 residues. Trimming took 1 base from V and 8 from J; bases not matched to a gene: 7. Germline V gives CDR1 KGHDR, CDR2 SFDVKD. This CDR3 reads CATSDFGDRGHEQFF. The CDR3 bases are TGTGCCACCAGTGATTTTGGGGACAGAGGGCATGAGCAGTTCTTC.

The CDR3 bases are TGTGCCAGCGGGTCAGCGGGAGCTGCAGATACGCAGTATTTT. Residues: CASGSAGAADTQYF. The V and J genes are TRBV9 and TRBJ2-3; 8 bases are a match to TRBD2. The V gene end was trimmed by 7 bases and the J gene end by 4 bases; junction bases not matched to a gene: 8. Germline-derived CDR1 and CDR2 are SGDLS and YYNGEE. This CDR3 contains 14 residues.

The V gene is TRBV7-9, the J gene TRBJ2-5; D may be TRBD1 or TRBD2 (5 bases each). CDR3 length: 16 residues. From germline, CDR1 is SEHNR and CDR2 FQNEAQ (reference sequence). The germline V and J ends were trimmed by 5 bases and 3 bases, with 19 bases remaining between them. The CDR3 loop is CASSPGTSITKETQYF. The CDR3, as DNA: TGTGCCAGCAGCCCCGGGACCTCAATAACTAAAGAGACCCAGTACTTC.

The chain couples TRBV6-6 to TRBJ2-3, with D unresolved. The CDR3 consists of 12 residues. V shed 4 bases and J shed 8 bases, with 10 bases lying between them. From germline, CDR1 is MNHNY and CDR2 SVGAGI (reference sequence). The CDR3 sequence: CASSSDVFTQYF. Written as DNA, the CDR3 is TGTGCCAGCAGTTCGGACGTATTTACGCAGTATTTT.

This sequence joins TRBV5-1 and TRBJ2-1, with 8 bases fitting TRBD2. The CDR3 totals 19 residues. The junction had 11 bases not matched to a gene; V was cut back by 0 bases and J by 0 bases. The germline gives CDR1 SGHRS, CDR2 YFSETQ. This CDR3 reads CASSLGALTSGSSYNEQFF. In DNA, the CDR3 is TGCGCCAGCAGCTTGGGGGCCCTTACCAGCGGGAGCTCCTACAATGAGCAGTTCTTC.

This sequence joins TRBV2 and TRBJ1-1; 9 bases fit TRBD1. V dropped 6 bases and J dropped 5; count of bases not matched to a gene: 13. The CDR3 loop spans 16 amino acids. Germline loops: CDR1 SNHLY, CDR2 FYNNEI. CDR3 loop: CASRATGGAGNTEAFF. DNA for the CDR3: TGTGCCAGCAGGGCAACAGGGGGCGCTGGGAATACTGAAGCTTTCTTT.

V is TRBV7-2 and J is TRBJ2-3; 9 bases match TRBD2. Trimming cost V 2 bases and J 1 base; bases outside gene matches: 10. This CDR3 region has 18 residues. Germline assignment: CDR1 SGHTA and CDR2 FQGNSA. In nucleotides, the CDR3 is TGTGCCAGCAGCTTATATTTTGGCGGGAGGGCCGGCACAGATACGCAGTATTTT. This encodes CASSLYFGGRAGTDTQYF. The variable domain in full, with the rest retrieved from reference TRBV7-2 and TRBJ2-3, is GAGVSQSPSNKVTEKGKDVELRCDPISGHTALYWYRQSLGQGLEFLIYFQGNSAPDKSGLPSDRFSAERTGGSVSTLTIQRTQQEDSAVYLCASSLYFGGRAGTDTQYFGPGTRLTVL.

The genes are TRBV6-1 and TRBJ1-6; D is ambiguous. The germline gives CDR1 MNHNS, CDR2 SASEGT. Between the trimmed V and J ends, which lost 4 bases and 0 bases, there was a span of 13 bases. The length of the CDR3 is 17 residues. This CDR3 is CASSAIPPSSYNSPLHF. CDR3 DNA: TGTGCCAGCAGTGCCATCCCCCCCAGCTCCTATAATTCACCCCTCCACTTT.

This chain connects TRBV3-1 (or the pseudogene TRBV3-2) to TRBJ2-7; 9 bases fit TRBD1. CDR3 length: 15 residues. Trimming at V came to 0 bases and at J to 4 bases, leaving 4 bases not matched to a gene. Germline CDR1 reads LGHDT; CDR2 reads YNNKEL (reference sequence). The CDR3 sequence: CASSQDPGTGYEQYF. CDR3 DNA sequence: TGTGCCAGCAGCCAAGATCCCGGGACAGGGTACGAGCAGTACTTC.

The genes are TRBV7-9 and TRBJ2-1; D not certain. CDR1 and CDR2 (germline): SEHNR, FQNEAQ (reference sequence). CDR3 length equals 13 residues. Trimming shortened V by 5 bases and J by 6 bases, and 11 bases separated the two germline ends. Here the CDR3 DNA reads TGTGCCAGCAGCCTAAACCCCTCCAATGAGCAGTTCTTC. Protein sequence: CASSLNPSNEQFF. The full variable domain, its missing parts supplied by reference TRBV7-9 and TRBJ2-1, is DTGVSQNPRHKITKRGQNVTFRCDPISEHNRLYWYRQTLGQGPEFLTYFQNEAQLEKSRLLSDRFSAERPKGSFSTLEIQRTEQGDSAMYLCASSLNPSNEQFFGPGTRLTVL.

The CDR3 region is CASATPAAGRNTEAFF. CDR3 nucleotide sequence: TGTGCCAGCGCTACCCCGGCAGCCGGTCGGAACACTGAAGCTTTCTTT. The chain employs TRBV28 and TRBJ1-1; unclear D gene. V gave up 8 bases and J gave up 1 base, with 20 bases separating them. Germline V gene data show CDR1 as MDHEN and CDR2 as SYDVKM. This CDR3 is 16 amino acids long.

This clone occurred once. The rearrangement links TRBV19 to TRBJ2-3, with D unclear. Trimming cost V 9 bases and J 2 bases, with 12 bases left between them. Per germline, CDR1 LNHDA and CDR2 SQIVND (reference sequence). This CDR3 is 13 amino acids long. CDR3 DNA sequence: TGTGCCAGCACCAACCGCACCACAGATACGCAGTATTTT. It yields the protein CASTNRTTDTQYF.

The chain links TRBV18 to TRBJ2-5; unclear D gene. The CDR3 contains 15 residues. Per germline, CDR1 KGHSH and CDR2 LQKENI. V was clipped by 4 bases and J by 1 base, with 13 bases between them. CDR3 bases: TGTGCCAGCTCACTTTTAGGCGGCAGCCAAGAGACCCAGTACTTC. It is translated as CASSLLGGSQETQYF.

This chain links TRBV28 with TRBJ2-3, with 10 bases identical to TRBD2. The CDR3 covers 15 residues. The ends lost 3 bases at V and 6 bases at J; junction bases unmatched: 6. Germline V gene lookup returns CDR1 MDHEN and CDR2 SYDVKM. CDR3 residues: CASSFRAGGSDTQYF. As DNA, the CDR3 is TGTGCCAGCAGTTTTCGAGCGGGAGGGTCGGATACGCAGTATTTT.

The rearrangement uses TRBV5-5 and TRBJ2-7; D is unclear. Trimming left V 6 bases short and J 0 bases short, with 13 bases between. Germline values: CDR1 SGHKS, CDR2 YYEKEE (reference sequence). The CDR3 has 14 amino acids. The chain's CDR3 is CASMAVGGSYEQYF. CDR3 DNA: TGTGCCAGCATGGCGGTGGGTGGCTCCTACGAGCAGTACTTC.

This clone was seen only once. The chain is built from TRBV5-1 and TRBJ2-7; TRBD1 aligns across 10 bases. The junction had 8 bases not matched to a gene; V was cut back by 6 bases and J by 5 bases. Germline lookup yields CDR1 SGHRS and CDR2 YFSETQ. The CDR3 is 14 amino acids. CDR3 bases: TGCGCCAGCACACCGGGACAGGGGCCCCACGAGCAGTACTTC. Its protein is CASTPGQGPHEQYF.

This rearrangement joins TRBV5-1 to TRBJ2-7; TRBD2 agrees at 7 bases. The CDR3 spans 15 residues. Looked up from germline, CDR1 is SGHRS and CDR2 is YFSETQ. V gave up 0 bases and J gave up 1 base; unmatched junction bases: 4. The CDR3 DNA reads TGCGCCAGCAGCTTGGGGCTAGCGGATTCCTACGAGCAGTACTTC. Encoded protein: CASSLGLADSYEQYF.

V is TRBV9 and J is TRBJ2-7; 8 positions agree with TRBD1. The V gene end was trimmed by 7 bases and the J gene end by 7 bases; junction bases not matched to a gene: 10. The CDR3 is 13 amino acids. CDR1 is SGDLS and CDR2 is YYNGEE in the germline V gene. The DNA of the CDR3 is TGTGCCAGCTCTCACGCTACAGGGGGAGAGCAGTACTTC. It encodes CASSHATGGEQYF.

The rearrangement uses TRBV7-3 and TRBJ2-3; 11 nucleotides align to TRBD2. The CDR3 consists of 21 residues. V was clipped by 0 bases and J by 3 bases; unmatched bases: 17. Germline CDR1 is SGHTA and CDR2 is FQGTGA. CDR3 in amino acids: CASSLTSLLAGGGWVTDTQYF. Written as DNA, the CDR3 is TGTGCCAGCAGCTTAACGTCATTGCTAGCGGGAGGAGGATGGGTTACAGATACGCAGTATTTT. The full variable domain, in which reference TRBV7-3 and TRBJ2-3 provide the parts outside the CDR3, is GAGVSQTPSNKVTEKGKYVELRCDPISGHTALYWYRQSLGQGPEFLIYFQGTGAADDSGLPNDRFFAVRPEGSVSTLKIQRTERGDSAVYLCASSLTSLLAGGGWVTDTQYFGPGTRLTVL.

J is TRBJ1-2 and V is TRBV11-2; a possible D gene is TRBD1 (5 bases). The germline CDR1 and CDR2 sequences are SGHAT and FQNNGV. The V end was cut by 7 bases, the J end by 4 bases, with 16 bases between. CDR3 length: 14 residues. This chain's CDR3 is CASTPARAAYGYTF. DNA of the CDR3: TGTGCCAGCACCCCGGCCAGGGCTGCCTATGGCTACACCTTC.

V usage is TRBV19 and J usage is TRBJ2-5; tentatively, D is TRBD2 (7 bases). The CDR3 is 15 amino acids. Germline V lookup: CDR1 LNHDA, CDR2 SQIVND (reference sequence). The V end was cut by 4 bases, the J end by 1 base, with 13 bases between. In DNA form, the CDR3 reads TGTGCCAGTAGTACACAGGGAGGGGGCCAAGAGACCCAGTACTTC. Translated, it gives CASSTQGGGQETQYF.